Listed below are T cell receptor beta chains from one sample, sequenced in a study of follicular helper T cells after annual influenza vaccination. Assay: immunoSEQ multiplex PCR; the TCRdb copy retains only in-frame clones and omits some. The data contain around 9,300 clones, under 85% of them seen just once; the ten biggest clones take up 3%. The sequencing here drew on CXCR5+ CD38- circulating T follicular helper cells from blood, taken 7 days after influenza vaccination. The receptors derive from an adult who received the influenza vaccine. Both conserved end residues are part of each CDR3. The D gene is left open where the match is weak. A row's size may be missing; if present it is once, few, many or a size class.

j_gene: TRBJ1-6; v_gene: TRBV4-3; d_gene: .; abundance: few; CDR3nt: TGCGCCAGCAGCCAAGACGGAAGGAATTCACCCCTCCACTTT; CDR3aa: CASSQDGRNSPLHF
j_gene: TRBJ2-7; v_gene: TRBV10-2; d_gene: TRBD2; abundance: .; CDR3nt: TGCGCCAGCACCGGGACTAGCGGGAGCTACGAGCAGTACTTC; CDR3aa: CASTGTSGSYEQYF
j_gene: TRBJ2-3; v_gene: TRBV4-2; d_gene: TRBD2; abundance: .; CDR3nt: TGTGCCAGCAGACCTAGCGGGGGGGGAAGCACAGATACGCAGTATTTT; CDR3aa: CASRPSGGGSTDTQYF
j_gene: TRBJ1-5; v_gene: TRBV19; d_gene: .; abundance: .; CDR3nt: TGTGCCAGCCTACCCCAGGGATCAGGCAATCAGCCCCAGCATTTT; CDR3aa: CASLPQGSGNQPQHF
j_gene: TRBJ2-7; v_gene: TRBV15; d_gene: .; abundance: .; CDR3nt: TGTGCCACCAGCCCCGGGGAGCCCCCCTACGAGCAGTACTTC; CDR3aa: CATSPGEPPYEQYF
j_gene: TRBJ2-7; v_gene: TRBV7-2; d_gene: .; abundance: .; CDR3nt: TGTGCCAGCAGCTTAGATAGCACTACCCCCTACGAGCAGTACTTC; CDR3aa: CASSLDSTTPYEQYF
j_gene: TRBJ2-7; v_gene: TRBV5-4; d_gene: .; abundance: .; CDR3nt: TGTGCCAGCAGCTCAGGTTACGAGCAGTACTTC; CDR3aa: CASSSGYEQYF
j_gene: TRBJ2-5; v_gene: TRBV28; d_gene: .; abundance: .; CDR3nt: TGTGCCAGCAGTCCGCGACAGGTCCGGGAGACCCAGTACTTC; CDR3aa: CASSPRQVRETQYF
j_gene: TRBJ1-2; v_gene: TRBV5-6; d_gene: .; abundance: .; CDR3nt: TGTGCCAGCAGCATCGGAGGGTTGGACTATGGCTACACCTTC; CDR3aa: CASSIGGLDYGYTF
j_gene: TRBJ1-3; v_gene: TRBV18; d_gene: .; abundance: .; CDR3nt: TGTGCCAGCTCACCAGTAAACGACGTAGACTCTGGAAACACCATATATTTT; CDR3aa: CASSPVNDVDSGNTIYF
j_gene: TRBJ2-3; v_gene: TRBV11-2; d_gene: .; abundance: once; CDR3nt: TGTGCCAGCAGCTTAGACGGCAGCACAGATACGCAGTATTTT; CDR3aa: CASSLDGSTDTQYF
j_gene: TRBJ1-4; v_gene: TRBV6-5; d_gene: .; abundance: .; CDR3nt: TGTGCCAGCAGTTTTGGCAGGGATGAAAAACTGTTTTTT; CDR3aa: CASSFGRDEKLFF
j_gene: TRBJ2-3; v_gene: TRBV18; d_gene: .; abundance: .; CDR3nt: TGTGCCAGCTCACCCTCCGGGGCCACAGATACGCAGTATTTT; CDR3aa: CASSPSGATDTQYF
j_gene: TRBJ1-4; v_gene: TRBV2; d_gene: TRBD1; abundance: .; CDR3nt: TGTGCCAGCAGTCGACAGGGGTTTGCTAATGAAAAACTGTTTTTT; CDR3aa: CASSRQGFANEKLFF